This TCR beta chain is drawn from a study of CXCR3-negative and CXCR3-positive naive CD8 T cells. General observations from the study: TRB CDR3 properties served as the basis for inferring TCR strength, and surface CD5 was comparable between naive subsets. Higher TRB CDR3 hydrophobicity marked CXCR3-positive naive cells relative to CXCR3-negative naive cells. Diversity proved comparably high across both naive subsets and much lower in memory CD8+ cells. Both naive subsets, CXCR3-negative and CXCR3-positive, displayed similar TRBV-TRBJ usage, unlike memory cells.

In preparing the TRB cDNA libraries, 5' RACE with UMI labels was used. TCRdb re-called the 5' RACE reads and catalogs CDR3 proteins one per entry, DNA excluded. The sample totals several thousand distinct CDR3 sequences; its top ten clones hold approximately 1.2%. With respect to this clonotype: Its antigen is not identified.

Germline-derived CDR1 and CDR2 are LNHDA and SQIVND (reference sequence). CDR3 size: 15 residues. Naive CD8+ T cells showed a CD45RO-CCR7+CD27+CD95- phenotype. Sequenced sample: naive CXCR3+ CD8+ T cells from blood. Subset in this sample: CD45RO-CCR7+CD27+CD95- naive CD8+ T cells expressing CXCR3 (TNR3+). The source of this sequence is a human donor in good health. Some clones in this sample may be carry-over from other donors' samples. The chain combines TRBV19 with TRBJ2-3; TCRdb indicates TRBD2, and absent DNA this call remains unverified. CDR3: CASSAAFGSGYTQYF.